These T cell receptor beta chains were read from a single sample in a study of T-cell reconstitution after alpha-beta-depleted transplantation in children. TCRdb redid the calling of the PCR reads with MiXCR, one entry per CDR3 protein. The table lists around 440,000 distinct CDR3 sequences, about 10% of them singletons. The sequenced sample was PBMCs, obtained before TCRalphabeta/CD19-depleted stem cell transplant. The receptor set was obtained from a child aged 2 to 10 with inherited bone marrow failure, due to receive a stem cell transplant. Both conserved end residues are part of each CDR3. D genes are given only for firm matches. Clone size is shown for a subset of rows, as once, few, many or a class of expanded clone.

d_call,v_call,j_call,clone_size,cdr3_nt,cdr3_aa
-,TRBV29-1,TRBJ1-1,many,TGCAGCGTCCGTGCAGGTATGAACACTGAAGCTTTCTTT,CSVRAGMNTEAFF
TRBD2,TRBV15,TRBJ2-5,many,TGTGCCACCAGCAGATACGGGAGGTCCCAAGAGACCCAGTACTTC,CATSRYGRSQETQYF
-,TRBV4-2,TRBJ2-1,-,TGTGCCAGCAGCCACTCCTTGATCGCGGGCCCTGAGCAGTTCTTC,CASSHSLIAGPEQFF
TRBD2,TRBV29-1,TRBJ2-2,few,TGCAGCGTAGCCCATAGCGGGAGGAACACCGGGGAGCTGTTTTTT,CSVAHSGRNTGELFF
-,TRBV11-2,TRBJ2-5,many,TGTGCCAGCAGCCCCTGGGGGGTCCAAGAGACCCAGTACTTC,CASSPWGVQETQYF
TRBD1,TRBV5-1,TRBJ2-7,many,TGCGCCAGCCGTCCGGGACAGGCAACCTACGAGCAGTACTTC,CASRPGQATYEQYF
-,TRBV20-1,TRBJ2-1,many,TGCAGTGCTAGAGGGGTGGGCCGCTCCTACAATGAGCAGTTCTTC,CSARGVGRSYNEQFF
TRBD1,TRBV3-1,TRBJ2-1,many,TGTGCCAGCAGCCAAGAGCCTGGGGACAGCTTTTCCTACAATGAGCAGTTCTTC,CASSQEPGDSFSYNEQFF
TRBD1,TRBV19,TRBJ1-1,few,TGTGCCAGCCTCGGACAGGGGGGGATCCACACTGAAGCTTTCTTT,CASLGQGGIHTEAFF
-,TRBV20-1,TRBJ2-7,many,TGCAGTGCAGGGATCCTACCCCCCGGGGAGCAGTACTTC,CSAGILPPGEQYF
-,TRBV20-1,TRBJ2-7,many,TGCAGTGCTCGGGCGGGCAGGGTGGAGCGGGAGCAGTACTTC,CSARAGRVEREQYF
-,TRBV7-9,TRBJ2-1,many,TGTGCCAGCAGCTCCACAGGAATCTCAGCCTACAATGAGCAGTTCTTC,CASSSTGISAYNEQFF
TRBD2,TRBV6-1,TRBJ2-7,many,TGTGCCAGCAGTGAAGCGGAAACTAGCGTCTACGAGCAGTACTTC,CASSEAETSVYEQYF
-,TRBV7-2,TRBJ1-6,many,TGTGCCAGCAGCTTATACGGGACAACCTATAATTCACCCCTCCACTTT,CASSLYGTTYNSPLHF
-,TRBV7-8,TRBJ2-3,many,TGTGCCAGCCCCGGGACCCCGGGCGAAGATACGCAGTATTTT,CASPGTPGEDTQYF
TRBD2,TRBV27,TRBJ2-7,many,TGTGCCAGCAGTCCCCTGATAGCGGGAGGGCCTGGTGAGCAGTACTTC,CASSPLIAGGPGEQYF
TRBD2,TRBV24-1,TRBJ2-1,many,TGTGCCACCAGTGATAGATCTTACCAGCTAGCGGGAGGGAGGAATGAGCAGTTCTTC,CATSDRSYQLAGGRNEQFF
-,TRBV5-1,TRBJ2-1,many,TGCGCCAGCAGCTTAGATCCCCTCGGGACCGACAATGAGCAGTTCTTC,CASSLDPLGTDNEQFF
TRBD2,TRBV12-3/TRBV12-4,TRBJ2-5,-,TGTGCCAGCAGTTTTACTGTAGCGGGAGAAGAGACCCAGTACTTC,CASSFTVAGEETQYF
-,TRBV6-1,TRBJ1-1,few,TGTGCCAGCACCCTGGGGCAGCCTATGAACACTGAAGCTTTCTTT,CASTLGQPMNTEAFF